The sequence of this T cell receptor (beta chain) was determined in a study of T-cell reconstitution after alpha-beta-depleted transplantation in children (dated by TCRdb to the mid-2010s). Background on the whole study: The study quantitatively tracked T-cell immune reconstitution after TCRalphabeta/CD19-depleted allogeneic hematopoietic cell transplantation in children using TCR repertoire profiling.

The treatment or condition label on this specimen signifies: allogeneic hematopoietic cell transplantation with graft depleted of TCRalphabeta T cells and CD19 B cells. The children who served as transplant recipients had been given grafts of TCRalphabeta/CD19-depleted allogeneic hematopoietic cells. Spanning cysteine to phenylalanine, the CDR3 consists of 12 amino acids. Of all the DNA, just the CDR3 is kept, 36 bases in frame from base 1. V lost 7 bases and J lost 9 bases; the stretch between them is 13 bases long. This clonotype was observed at least ten times. Its antigen target is currently unknown. Base qualities are not provided; no much larger clone lies one nucleotide away. The receptor library was made with PCR. Data came from an Illumina HiSeq 2500. TCR libraries were prepared with molecular barcoding, using unique molecular identifiers to normalize TCRbeta repertoire quantification. TCRdb cleaned the public reads at Q25 with fastp, built clones with MiXCR and kept in-frame beta chains. CDR3 protein duplicates are merged, each entry listing the most common genes and DNA. This sample holds over 450,000 distinct CDR3 sequences; about 10% were observed only once. The ten biggest clones cover 2% to 2.5% of the sample.

Beyond this particular receptor, the publication reports: Over subsequent months, a decline in hyperexpanded clone frequencies was noted, and after one year, T-cell counts and TCRbeta diversity were mostly ascribed to newly produced T cells. The high TCRbeta diversity at day 60 in some patients was ascribed to recipient T cells and intrathymic progenitors that had survived conditioning. The apparently early recovery of alphabetaT-cell counts about two months after transplant reportedly depended on only several hundred rapidly expanded clones that came from non-depleted graft cells.

The rearranged segments are TRBV12-3 or TRBV12-4 and TRBJ2-4, with the D gene too uncertain to name. This TCR was sampled from a child younger than 10 with inherited bone marrow failure, due to receive a stem cell transplant. The specimen comprised PBMCs, sampled before TCRalphabeta/CD19-depleted stem cell transplant. CDR3 region: CASNETPTIQYF. The DNA is as follows: TGTGCCAGCAACGAGACCCCCACCATTCAGTACTTC.